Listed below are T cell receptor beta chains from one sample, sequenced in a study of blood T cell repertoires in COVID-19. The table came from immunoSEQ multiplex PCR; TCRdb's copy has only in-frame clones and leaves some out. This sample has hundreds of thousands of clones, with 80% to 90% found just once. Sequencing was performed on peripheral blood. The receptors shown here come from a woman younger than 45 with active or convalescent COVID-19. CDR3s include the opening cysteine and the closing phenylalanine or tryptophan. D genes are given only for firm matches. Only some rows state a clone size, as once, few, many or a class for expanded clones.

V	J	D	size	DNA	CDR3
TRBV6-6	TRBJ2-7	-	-	TGTGCCAGCAGCGGTACCCAGAGGTCCTACGAGCAGTACTTC	CASSGTQRSYEQYF
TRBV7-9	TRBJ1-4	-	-	TGTGCCAGCAGCTTAGCGGAGTGGACGACAGCCGTCATGGAAAAACTGTTTTTT	CASSLAEWTTAVMEKLFF
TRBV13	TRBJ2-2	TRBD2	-	TGTGCCAGCAGCTCCGGGACTAGCGGTTTTCACACCGGGGAGCTGTTTTTT	CASSSGTSGFHTGELFF
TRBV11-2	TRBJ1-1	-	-	TGTGCCAGCAGCTTAGTCCGGAATCAGGCTGAAGCTTTCTTT	CASSLVRNQAEAFF
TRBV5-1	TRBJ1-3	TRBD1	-	TGCGCCAGCAGCTCAGGGGGTACTGGAAACACCATATATTTT	CASSSGGTGNTIYF
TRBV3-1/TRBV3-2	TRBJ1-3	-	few	TGTGCCAGCAGCCAAGAGACATTACCTAACACCATATATTTT	CASSQETLPNTIYF
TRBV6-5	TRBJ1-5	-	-	TGTGCCACTCTCCCGCCGGGACAGCCCCAGCATTTT	CATLPPGQPQHF
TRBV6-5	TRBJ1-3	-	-	TGTGCCAGCAGGGGGGGGTTCGCTGGAAACACCATATATTTT	CASRGGFAGNTIYF
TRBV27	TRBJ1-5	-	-	TGTGCCAGCGGCACAACCGATACGACGCGGGGTAGCAATCAGCCCCAGCATTTT	CASGTTDTTRGSNQPQHF
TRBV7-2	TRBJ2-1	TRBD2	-	TGTGCCAGCAGCTTGTTGAGCGGGGGGGTATATGAGCAGTTCTTC	CASSLLSGGVYEQFF
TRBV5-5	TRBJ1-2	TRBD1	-	TGTGCCAGCAGCTTAGAGGACAGGCCCTATGGCTACACCTTC	CASSLEDRPYGYTF
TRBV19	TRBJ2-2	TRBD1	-	TGTGCCAGTTCAGACAGGGGGCCCACCGGGGAGCTGTTTTTT	CASSDRGPTGELFF
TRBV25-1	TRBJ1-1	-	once	TGTGCCTCTGCTGCGGGGGTTCACACTGAAGCTTTCTTT	CASAAGVHTEAFF
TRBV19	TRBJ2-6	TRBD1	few	TGTGCCAGTAGTACCCGACAGGGGGCGCACGGGGCCAACGTCCTGACTTTC	CASSTRQGAHGANVLTF
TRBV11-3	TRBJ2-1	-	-	TGTGCCAGCAGCTTGGCCCTCGGGGATAATGAGCAGTTCTTC	CASSLALGDNEQFF